This entry concerns a single TCR beta chain. This CDR3 comprises 14 residues. J was trimmed by 4 bases and V by 6 bases; bases with no gene match: 5. Germline lookup yields CDR1 LNHDA and CDR2 SQIVND (reference sequence). This specimen comes from a study of blood T cell repertoires in COVID-19. Clones were read by immunoSEQ multiplex PCR, and TCRdb kept only the in-frame ones, dropping some. The sample includes roughly 20,000 clones, about 88% of them seen just once. The specimen was peripheral blood. The chain links TRBV19 to TRBJ1-4; 7 nucleotides match TRBD1. This receptor was obtained from a human donor in a cohort sampled during active COVID-19. This CDR3 reads CASREWDSNEKLFF. As DNA, the CDR3 is TGTGCCAGTAGGGAATGGGACAGTAATGAAAAACTGTTTTTT.